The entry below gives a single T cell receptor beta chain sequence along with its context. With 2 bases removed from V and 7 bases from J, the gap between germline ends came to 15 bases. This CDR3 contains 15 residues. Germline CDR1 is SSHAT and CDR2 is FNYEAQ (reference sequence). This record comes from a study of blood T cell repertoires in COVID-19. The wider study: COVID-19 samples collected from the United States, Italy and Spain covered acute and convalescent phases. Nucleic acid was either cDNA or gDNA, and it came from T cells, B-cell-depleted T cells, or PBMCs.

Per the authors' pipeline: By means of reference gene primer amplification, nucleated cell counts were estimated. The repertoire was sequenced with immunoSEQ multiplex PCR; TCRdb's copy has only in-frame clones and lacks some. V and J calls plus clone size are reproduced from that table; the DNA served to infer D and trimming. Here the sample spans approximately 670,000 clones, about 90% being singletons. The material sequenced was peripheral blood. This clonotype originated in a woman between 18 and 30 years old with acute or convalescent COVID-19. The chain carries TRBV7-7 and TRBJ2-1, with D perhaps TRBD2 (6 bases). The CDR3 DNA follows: TGTGCCAGCAGCTTAACCCAGGGACTGTGGAATGAGCAGTTCTTC. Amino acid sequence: CASSLTQGLWNEQFF.